Presented here are 3 T cell receptor beta chains from one specimen sequenced in a study of CD8+ T cells in alopecia areata (dated 2018 in TCRdb). What the time point label conveys for this sample: baseline before oral tofacitinib. The library was generated by the immunoSEQ multiplex PCR assay. RNA was extracted from all samples and reverse transcribed into cDNA, which served as template for TCR sequencing. Entries here come from immuneACCESS through TCRdb and include only in-frame sequences with V and J called. Some clones fail to appear in such tables; in the studies checked, an unresolved V gene covers under half of the shortfall, and the cause of the remainder is unknown. This sample gives over 100,000 clones in total; approximately 49% of them show up just once. Of the sample, about 17% falls within the top ten clones. The source was CD8+ T cells sorted from blood, collected at week 0. Receptor source: a human donor with alopecia areata.

In this sample, this clone turned up a few times. The J gene is TRBJ2-6, the V gene TRBV6-5; D gene unclear. The CDR3 sequence is 15 residues long. Between the trimmed V and J ends, which lost 4 bases and 1 base, there was a span of 8 bases. Germline V gene sequence: CDR1 MNHEY, CDR2 SVGAGI. This CDR3 reads CASSWQVSGANVLTF. Here the CDR3 DNA reads TGTGCCAGCAGTTGGCAGGTGTCTGGGGCCAACGTCCTGACTTTC.

This clone came up a few times. The chain joins TRBV9 to TRBJ1-2; D is possibly TRBD1 (6 bases). The CDR3 has 15 residues. Germline-derived CDR1 and CDR2 are SGDLS and YYNGEE. V was trimmed by 0 bases and J by 0 bases, leaving 9 bases between them. This chain's CDR3 is CASSVGQATNYGYTF. For the CDR3, the DNA is TGTGCCAGCAGCGTAGGACAGGCCACTAACTATGGCTACACCTTC.

This clone was detected once. The rearrangement uses TRBV9 and TRBJ1-4, with a tentative D call TRBD1 (6 bases). CDR3 length: 16 amino acids. The ends were cut back, 0 bases at V and 4 bases at J, with 13 bases in the middle. Germline-derived CDR1 and CDR2 are SGDLS and YYNGEE. This chain's CDR3 is CASSVDPAGDNEKLFF. CDR3 in DNA: TGTGCCAGCAGCGTAGACCCCGCAGGGGATAATGAAAAACTGTTTTTT.